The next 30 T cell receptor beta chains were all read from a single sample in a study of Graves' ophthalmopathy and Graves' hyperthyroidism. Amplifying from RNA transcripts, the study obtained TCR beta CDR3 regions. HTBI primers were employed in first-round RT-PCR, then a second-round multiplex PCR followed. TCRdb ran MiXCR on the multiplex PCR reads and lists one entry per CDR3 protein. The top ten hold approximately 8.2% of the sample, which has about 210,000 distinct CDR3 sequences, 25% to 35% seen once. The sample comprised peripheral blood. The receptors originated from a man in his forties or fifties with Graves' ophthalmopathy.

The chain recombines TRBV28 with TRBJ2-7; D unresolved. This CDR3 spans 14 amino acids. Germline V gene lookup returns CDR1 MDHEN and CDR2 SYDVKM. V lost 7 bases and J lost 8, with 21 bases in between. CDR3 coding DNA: TGTGCCAGCACCCCTTCTCCCTCTCTTGTCCAGCAGTACTTC. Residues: CASTPSPSLVQQYF.

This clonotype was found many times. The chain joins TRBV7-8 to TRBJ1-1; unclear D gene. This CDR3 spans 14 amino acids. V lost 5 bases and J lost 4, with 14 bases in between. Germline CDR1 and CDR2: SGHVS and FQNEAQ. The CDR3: CASSPEDAGTEAFF. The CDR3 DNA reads TGTGCCAGCAGCCCTGAGGATGCGGGCACTGAAGCTTTCTTT.

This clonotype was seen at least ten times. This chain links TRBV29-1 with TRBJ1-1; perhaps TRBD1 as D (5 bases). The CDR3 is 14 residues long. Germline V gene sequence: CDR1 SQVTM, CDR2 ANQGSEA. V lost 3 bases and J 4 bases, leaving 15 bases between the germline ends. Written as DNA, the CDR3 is TGCAGCGTTGAGGGGGTCAGGGAGAGCACTGAAGCTTTCTTT. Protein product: CSVEGVRESTEAFF.

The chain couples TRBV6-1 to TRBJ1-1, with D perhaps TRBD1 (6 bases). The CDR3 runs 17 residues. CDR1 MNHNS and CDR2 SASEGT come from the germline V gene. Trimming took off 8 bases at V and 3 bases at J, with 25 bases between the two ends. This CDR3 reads CASSTAARGTEDTEAFF. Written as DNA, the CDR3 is TGTGCCAGCTCCACTGCGGCTAGGGGGACGGAGGACACTGAAGCTTTCTTT.

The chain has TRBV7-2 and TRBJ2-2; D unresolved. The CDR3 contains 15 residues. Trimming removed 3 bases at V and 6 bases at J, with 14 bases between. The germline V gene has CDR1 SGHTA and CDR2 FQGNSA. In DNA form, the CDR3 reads TGTGCCAGCAGCTTTAGTGGGCGCGGTGCCGGGGAGCTGTTTTTT. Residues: CASSFSGRGAGELFF.

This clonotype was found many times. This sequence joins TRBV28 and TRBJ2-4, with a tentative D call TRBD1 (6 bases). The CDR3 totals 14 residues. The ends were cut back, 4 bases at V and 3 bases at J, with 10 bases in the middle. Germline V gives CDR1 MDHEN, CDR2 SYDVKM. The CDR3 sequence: CASSYQGSKNIQYF. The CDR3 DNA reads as TGTGCCAGCAGTTATCAGGGGAGCAAAAACATTCAGTACTTC.

DNA for the CDR3: TGTGCCAGCAGTAACGACAGAAAGTGGAACACTGAAGCTTTCTTT. It is translated as CASSNDRKWNTEAFF. This chain joins TRBV7-9 and TRBJ1-1, with TRBD1 as a possible D gene (5 bases). The CDR3 sequence is 15 residues long. Germline lookup yields CDR1 SEHNR and CDR2 FQNEAQ (reference sequence). V dropped 6 bases and J dropped 1 base, with 15 bases sitting between them. Supplemented by reference TRBV7-9 and TRBJ1-1, the full variable domain reads DTGVSQNPRHKITKRGQNVTFRCDPISEHNRLYWYRQTLGQGPEFLTYFQNEAQLEKSRLLSDRFSAERPKGSFSTLEIQRTEQGDSAMYLCASSNDRKWNTEAFFGQGTRLTVV.

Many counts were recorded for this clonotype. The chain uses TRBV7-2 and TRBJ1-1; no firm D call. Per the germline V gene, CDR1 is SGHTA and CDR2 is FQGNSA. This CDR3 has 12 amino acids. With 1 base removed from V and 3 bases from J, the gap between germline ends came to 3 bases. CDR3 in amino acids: CASSLVYTEAFF. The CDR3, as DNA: TGTGCCAGCAGCTTAGTCTACACTGAAGCTTTCTTT. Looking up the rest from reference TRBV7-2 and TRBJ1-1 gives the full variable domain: GAGVSQSPSNKVTEKGKDVELRCDPISGHTALYWYRQSLGQGLEFLIYFQGNSAPDKSGLPSDRFSAERTGGSVSTLTIQRTQQEDSAVYLCASSLVYTEAFFGQGTRLTVV.

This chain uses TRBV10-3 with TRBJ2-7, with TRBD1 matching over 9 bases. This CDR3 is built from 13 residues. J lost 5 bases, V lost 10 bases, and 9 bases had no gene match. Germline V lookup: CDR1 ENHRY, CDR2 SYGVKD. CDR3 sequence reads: CATNRDRVNEQYF. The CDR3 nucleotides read TGTGCCACAAACCGGGACAGGGTCAACGAGCAGTACTTC.

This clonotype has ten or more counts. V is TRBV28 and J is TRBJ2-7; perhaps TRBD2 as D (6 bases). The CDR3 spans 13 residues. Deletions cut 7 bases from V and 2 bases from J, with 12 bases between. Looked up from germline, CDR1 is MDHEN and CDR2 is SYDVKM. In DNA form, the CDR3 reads TGTGCCAGCATCAATGGGGGGACCTACGAGCAGTACTTC. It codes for CASINGGTYEQYF.

In nucleotides, the CDR3 is TGTGCCAGCAGCCCCGAGCTAGCGGGGCGTACCGGGGAGCTGTTTTTT. It is translated as CASSPELAGRTGELFF. The chain links TRBV7-6 to TRBJ2-2, with 9 bases that match TRBD2. The ends lost 5 bases at V and 5 bases at J; junction bases unmatched: 9. In germline, CDR1 is SGHVS, CDR2 FNYEAQ. This CDR3 spans 16 amino acids.

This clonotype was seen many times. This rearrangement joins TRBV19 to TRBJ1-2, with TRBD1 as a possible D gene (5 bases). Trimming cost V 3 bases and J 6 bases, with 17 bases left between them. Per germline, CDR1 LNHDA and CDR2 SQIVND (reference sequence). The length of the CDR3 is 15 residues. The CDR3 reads CASSIDVGTLDGYTF. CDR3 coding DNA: TGTGCCAGTAGTATCGACGTGGGGACGTTGGATGGCTACACCTTC.

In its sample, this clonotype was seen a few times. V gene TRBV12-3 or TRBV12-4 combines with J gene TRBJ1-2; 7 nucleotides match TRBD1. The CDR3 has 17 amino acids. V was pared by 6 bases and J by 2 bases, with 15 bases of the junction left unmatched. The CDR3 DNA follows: TGTGCCAGCAGCCCCGCGGTGCAGGGGGTCCGGAACTATGGCTACACCTTC. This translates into CASSPAVQGVRNYGYTF.

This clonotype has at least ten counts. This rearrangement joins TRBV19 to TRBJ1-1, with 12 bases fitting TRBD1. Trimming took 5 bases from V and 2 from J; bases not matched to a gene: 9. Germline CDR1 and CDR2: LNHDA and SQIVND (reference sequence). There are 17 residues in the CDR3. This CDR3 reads CASSPGTGGFFNTEAFF. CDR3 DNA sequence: TGTGCCAGTAGTCCCGGGACAGGGGGCTTTTTCAACACTGAAGCTTTCTTT.

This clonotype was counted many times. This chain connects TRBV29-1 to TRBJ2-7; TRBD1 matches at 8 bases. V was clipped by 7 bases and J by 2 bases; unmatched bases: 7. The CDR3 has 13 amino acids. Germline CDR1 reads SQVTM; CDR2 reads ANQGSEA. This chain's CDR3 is CSAGTGRTYEQYF. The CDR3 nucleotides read TGCAGCGCCGGGACAGGTAGAACCTACGAGCAGTACTTC.

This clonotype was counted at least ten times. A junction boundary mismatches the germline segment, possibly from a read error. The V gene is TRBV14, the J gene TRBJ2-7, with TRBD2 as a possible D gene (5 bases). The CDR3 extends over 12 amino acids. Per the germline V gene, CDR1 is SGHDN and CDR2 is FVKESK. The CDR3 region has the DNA TGTGCCAGCAGCCACCTCGGCAACCCCGGGAACTTC. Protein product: CASSHLGNPGNF.

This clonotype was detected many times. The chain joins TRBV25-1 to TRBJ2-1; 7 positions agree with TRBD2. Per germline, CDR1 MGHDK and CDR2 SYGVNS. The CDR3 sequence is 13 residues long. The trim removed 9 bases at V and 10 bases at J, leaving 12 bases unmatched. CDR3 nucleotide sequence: TGTGCCAGTCCTAGCGGCGGGTCGGACGAGCAGTTCTTC. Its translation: CASPSGGSDEQFF.

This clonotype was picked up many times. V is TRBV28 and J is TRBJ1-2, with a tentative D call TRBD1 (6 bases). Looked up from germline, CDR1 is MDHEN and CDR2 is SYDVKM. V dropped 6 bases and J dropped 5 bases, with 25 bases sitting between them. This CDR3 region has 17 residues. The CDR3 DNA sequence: TGTGCCAGCAGACTACAGGGTATTACCGCTTATCAGTATGGCTACACCTTC. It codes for CASRLQGITAYQYGYTF.

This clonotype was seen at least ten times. CDR3 sequence: CASNPTGISYGYTF. The CDR3 DNA reads as TGTGCCAGCAATCCGACAGGAATCTCCTATGGCTACACCTTC. This rearrangement joins TRBV6-5 to TRBJ1-2; possible D gene TRBD1, 6 bases. The germline CDR1 and CDR2 sequences are MNHEY and SVGAGI. This CDR3 is 14 amino acids long. Trimming pared 7 bases from V and 4 bases from J, leaving 16 bases between.

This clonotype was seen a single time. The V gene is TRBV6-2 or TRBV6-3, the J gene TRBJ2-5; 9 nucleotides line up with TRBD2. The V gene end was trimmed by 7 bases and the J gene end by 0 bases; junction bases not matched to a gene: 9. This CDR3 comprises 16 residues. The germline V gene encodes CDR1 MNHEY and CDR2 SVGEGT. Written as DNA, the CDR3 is TGTGCCAGCACCAGAGGACTAGCGAGAAACCAAGAGACCCAGTACTTC. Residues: CASTRGLARNQETQYF.

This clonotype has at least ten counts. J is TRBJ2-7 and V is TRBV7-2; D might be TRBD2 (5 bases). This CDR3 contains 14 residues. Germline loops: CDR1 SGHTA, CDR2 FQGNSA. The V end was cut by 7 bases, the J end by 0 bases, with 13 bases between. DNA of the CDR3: TGTGCCAGCACAAGGTCAGAGGGCTCCTACGAGCAGTACTTC. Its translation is CASTRSEGSYEQYF.

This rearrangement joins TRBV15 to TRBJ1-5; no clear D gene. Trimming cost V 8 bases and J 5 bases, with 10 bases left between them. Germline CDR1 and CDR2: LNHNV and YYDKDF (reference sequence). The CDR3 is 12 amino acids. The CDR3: CATGAEDQPQHF. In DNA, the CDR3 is TGTGCCACCGGAGCAGAGGATCAGCCCCAGCATTTT.

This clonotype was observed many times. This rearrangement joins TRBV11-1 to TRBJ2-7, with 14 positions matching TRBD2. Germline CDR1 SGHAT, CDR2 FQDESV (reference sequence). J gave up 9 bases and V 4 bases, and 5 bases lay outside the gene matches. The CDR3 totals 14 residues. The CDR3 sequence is CASSYSGTSGRQYF. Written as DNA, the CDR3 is TGTGCCAGCAGCTACTCCGGGACTAGCGGGAGGCAGTACTTC.

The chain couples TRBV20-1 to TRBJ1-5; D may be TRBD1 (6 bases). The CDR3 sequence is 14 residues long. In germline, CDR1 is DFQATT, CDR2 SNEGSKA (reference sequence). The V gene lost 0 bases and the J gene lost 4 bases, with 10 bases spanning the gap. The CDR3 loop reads CSAREGQSNQPQHF. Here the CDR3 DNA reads TGCAGTGCTAGAGAGGGACAATCAAATCAGCCCCAGCATTTT.

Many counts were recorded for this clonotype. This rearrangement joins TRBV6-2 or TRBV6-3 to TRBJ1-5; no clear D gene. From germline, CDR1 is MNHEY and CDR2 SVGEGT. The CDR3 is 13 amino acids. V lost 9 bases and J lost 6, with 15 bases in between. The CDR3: CASSGVGGQPQHF. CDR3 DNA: TGTGCCAGTTCCGGGGTTGGAGGTCAGCCCCAGCATTTT.

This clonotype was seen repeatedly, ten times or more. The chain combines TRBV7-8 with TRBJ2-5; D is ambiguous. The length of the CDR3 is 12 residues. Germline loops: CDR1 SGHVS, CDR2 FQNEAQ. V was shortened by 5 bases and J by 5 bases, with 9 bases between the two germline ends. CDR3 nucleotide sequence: TGTGCCAGCAGCCGTATAAAGGAGACCCAGTACTTC. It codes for CASSRIKETQYF.

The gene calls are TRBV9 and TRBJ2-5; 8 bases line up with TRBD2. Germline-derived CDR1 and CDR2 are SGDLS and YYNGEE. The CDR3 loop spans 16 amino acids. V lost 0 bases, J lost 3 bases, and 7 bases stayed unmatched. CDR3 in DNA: TGTGCCAGCAGCGTAGGAGCGGGAGAGTTCGAAGAGACCCAGTACTTC. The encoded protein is CASSVGAGEFEETQYF.

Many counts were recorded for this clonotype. The CDR3 sequence: CASSPADTQYF. CDR3 DNA: TGTGCCAGCAGTCCCGCAGATACGCAGTATTTT. This sequence joins TRBV6-1 and TRBJ2-3; D not resolved. Germline V gene sequence: CDR1 MNHNS, CDR2 SASEGT. This CDR3 comprises 11 residues. Deletions cut 5 bases from V and 4 bases from J, with 4 bases between.

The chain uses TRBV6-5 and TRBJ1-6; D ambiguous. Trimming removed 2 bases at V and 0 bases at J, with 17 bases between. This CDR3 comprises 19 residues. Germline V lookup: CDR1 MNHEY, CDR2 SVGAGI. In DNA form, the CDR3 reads TGTGCCAGCAGTTACCTCGCGCTAGCAGAAAGCTCCTATAATTCACCCCTCCACTTT. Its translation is CASSYLALAESSYNSPLHF.

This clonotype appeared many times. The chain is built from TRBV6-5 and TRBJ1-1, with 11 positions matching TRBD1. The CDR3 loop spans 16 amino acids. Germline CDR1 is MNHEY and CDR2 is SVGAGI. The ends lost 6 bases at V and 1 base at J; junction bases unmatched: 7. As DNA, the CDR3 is TGTGCCAGCAGGAGGGCCGGGACAGGGGGGAACACTGAAGCTTTCTTT. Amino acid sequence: CASRRAGTGGNTEAFF.